Listed below are T cell receptor beta chains from one sample, sequenced in a study of cytomegalovirus exposure and HLA in healthy donors. Using immunoSEQ multiplex PCR, the repertoire was profiled, and TCRdb retains in-frame clones only, with some absent. The data contain approximately 80,000 clones, 65% to 75% of them seen just once; the ten biggest clones take up around 4.3%. The sequenced sample consisted of PBMCs. The receptors come from a man aged 55 to 70 in good health and CMV-seronegative. Each CDR3 is given with its conserved first and last residue. D genes are given only for firm matches. Rows may omit the clone size; those that give it use once, few, many or a size class.

d_call,clone_size,v_call,j_call,cdr3_aa,cdr3_nt
TRBD1,.,TRBV6-1,TRBJ2-7,CASRQDRSSYEQYF,TGTGCCAGCCGTCAGGACAGGAGCTCCTACGAGCAGTACTTC
.,once,TRBV25-1,TRBJ1-2,CASSGLGGYTF,TGTGCCAGCAGTGGCCTGGGCGGCTACACCTTC
.,.,TRBV4-2,TRBJ2-2,CASNGGADTGELFF,TGTGCCAGCAATGGGGGGGCCGATACCGGGGAGCTGTTTTTT
TRBD1,.,TRBV30,TRBJ1-1,CAWSNDRGQGEAFF,TGTGCCTGGAGTAACGACAGGGGGCAGGGTGAAGCTTTCTTT
.,.,TRBV15,TRBJ2-2,CATSRGATGELFF,TGTGCCACCAGCAGAGGCGCCACCGGGGAGCTGTTTTTT
.,.,TRBV2,TRBJ2-4,CASSESSLLAKNIQYF,TGTGCCAGCAGTGAGTCTTCTCTACTAGCCAAAAACATTCAGTACTTC
.,few,TRBV13,TRBJ1-6,CASSLGVGGGGSPLHF,TGTGCCAGCAGTCTGGGGGTGGGCGGGGGCGGTTCACCCCTCCACTTT
.,.,TRBV6-5,TRBJ1-2,CASSKQGIPFF,TGTGCCAGCAGTAAACAGGGCATCCCCTTCTTC
TRBD1,few,TRBV29-1,TRBJ2-3,CSAGTGTADTQYF,TGCAGCGCCGGGACAGGGACGGCAGATACGCAGTATTTT
TRBD1,.,TRBV5-1,TRBJ1-4,CASSSQGGQTNEKLFF,TGCGCCAGCAGCTCCCAGGGGGGACAGACGAATGAAAAACTGTTTTTT
.,.,TRBV4-1,TRBJ2-3,CASSSGLSTDTQYF,TGCGCCAGCAGCTCGGGGTTGAGCACAGATACGCAGTATTTT
TRBD1,.,TRBV29-1,TRBJ2-4,CSAQGDRGNIQYF,TGCAGCGCCCAGGGGGACAGGGGAAACATTCAGTACTTC
.,.,TRBV9,TRBJ2-7,CASSGQAGEQYF,TGTGCCAGCAGCGGACAGGCCGGCGAGCAGTACTTC
.,.,TRBV18,TRBJ2-7,CASSPPGDYEQYF,TGTGCCAGCTCACCACCAGGGGATTACGAGCAGTACTTC
TRBD2,.,TRBV7-3,TRBJ2-1,CASSSLAGGWNEQFF,TGTGCCAGCAGTTCACTAGCGGGGGGGTGGAATGAGCAGTTCTTC
TRBD1,.,TRBV5-6,TRBJ2-5,CASSPGQALQETQYF,TGTGCCAGCAGCCCAGGACAGGCACTACAAGAGACCCAGTACTTC
.,.,TRBV7-3,TRBJ1-1,CASSLMARSNTEAFF,TGTGCCAGCAGCTTAATGGCACGCTCGAACACTGAAGCTTTCTTT
.,few,TRBV5-6,TRBJ1-1,CASSLGGVTEAFF,TGTGCCAGCAGCTTGGGCGGGGTCACTGAAGCTTTCTTT
TRBD2,.,TRBV9,TRBJ2-6,CASSVAAGAGANVLTF,TGTGCCAGCAGCGTAGCGGCGGGAGCTGGGGCCAACGTCCTGACTTTC
.,.,TRBV7-5,TRBJ2-3,CARSFCDGEYTDTQYF,TGTGCCAGAAGCTTCTGCGATGGAGAGTACACAGATACGCAGTATTTT
.,.,TRBV27,TRBJ1-1,CASSQVAGTLNTEAFF,TGTGCCAGCAGCCAAGTTGCGGGTACCCTGAACACTGAAGCTTTCTTT
TRBD2,few,TRBV19,TRBJ2-3,CASSGAGYTDTQYF,TGTGCCAGTAGTGGAGCGGGGTACACAGATACGCAGTATTTT
TRBD2,.,TRBV11-2,TRBJ2-3,CASSLDLAGGTDTQYF,TGTGCCAGCAGCTTAGATTTAGCGGGGGGCACAGATACGCAGTATTTT
.,.,TRBV7-9,TRBJ1-2,CASSLQQGPSSYTF,TGTGCCAGCAGCCTTCAACAGGGACCGAGCAGCTACACCTTC
TRBD1,.,TRBV7-9,TRBJ1-2,CASSRTGGPYGYTF,TGTGCCAGCAGCCGAACAGGGGGCCCCTATGGCTACACCTTC
TRBD1,.,TRBV7-8,TRBJ1-1,CASSFGTANTEAFF,TGTGCCAGCAGCTTTGGGACAGCGAACACTGAAGCTTTCTTT
.,.,TRBV27,TRBJ2-1,CASSLGRVGEQFF,TGTGCCAGCAGTTTAGGCAGGGTTGGTGAGCAGTTCTTC
TRBD1,.,TRBV15,TRBJ2-5,CATLGGPETQYF,TGTGCCACCTTAGGGGGCCCAGAGACCCAGTACTTC
.,.,TRBV27,TRBJ2-3,CASRGLRGLSTDTQYF,TGTGCCAGCAGGGGGCTGAGGGGACTGAGCACAGATACGCAGTATTTT
.,.,TRBV5-1,TRBJ2-7,CASRRLANSYEQYF,TGCGCCAGCAGAAGGCTAGCCAATTCCTACGAGCAGTACTTC
TRBD1,.,TRBV14,TRBJ1-2,CASSQVQGPDLYGYTF,TGTGCCAGCAGCCAGGTACAGGGGCCCGATCTCTATGGCTACACCTTC
TRBD1,few,TRBV13,TRBJ1-6,CASSLTGVRNSPLHF,TGTGCCAGCAGCTTGACAGGGGTGCGGAATTCACCCCTCCACTTT
TRBD1,.,TRBV19,TRBJ2-7,CASSIGQGRSYEQYF,TGTGCCAGTAGTATCGGACAGGGACGATCCTACGAGCAGTACTTC
.,.,TRBV7-8,TRBJ1-1,CATQKGLYTEAFF,TGTGCCACCCAAAAGGGGTTGTACACTGAAGCTTTCTTT
.,.,TRBV7-9,TRBJ1-2,CSSSLSGANYGYTF,TGTTCCAGCAGCCTTTCAGGGGCTAACTATGGCTACACCTTC
TRBD2,.,TRBV5-1,TRBJ2-3,CASSGAGTSGGASTDTQYF,TGCGCCAGCAGCGGGGCCGGGACTAGCGGGGGGGCAAGCACAGATACGCAGTATTTT
TRBD1,.,TRBV19,TRBJ2-7,CASRGQGRNEQYF,TGTGCCAGTAGGGGACAGGGGCGAAACGAGCAGTACTTC
TRBD1,.,TRBV25-1,TRBJ2-6,CASGPGQATGANVLTF,TGTGCCAGCGGCCCGGGACAGGCTACTGGGGCCAACGTCCTGACTTTC
TRBD1,.,TRBV30,TRBJ2-7,CAYSRGDRGVQYF,TGTGCCTACTCGCGGGGGGACAGGGGTGTGCAGTACTTC
TRBD2,once,TRBV5-1,TRBJ2-3,CASSLGTSFSSDTQYF,TGCGCCAGCAGCTTGGGGACTAGTTTCTCTTCAGATACGCAGTATTTT
.,.,TRBV7-2,TRBJ1-2,CASSLAPIYGYTF,TGTGCCAGCAGCTTAGCCCCAATTTATGGCTACACCTTC
TRBD1,.,TRBV18,TRBJ2-7,CASSPGTGITYEQYF,TGTGCCAGCTCACCCGGGACAGGAATTACCTACGAGCAGTACTTC
TRBD1,.,TRBV19,TRBJ2-1,CASSAGQGATGRYNEQFF,TGTGCCAGCTCTGCGGGCCAGGGGGCAACGGGGCGGTACAATGAGCAGTTCTTC
TRBD1,few,TRBV5-1,TRBJ2-1,CASSPQGAAYNEQFF,TGCGCCAGCAGCCCACAGGGGGCGGCCTACAATGAGCAGTTCTTC
.,.,TRBV6-1,TRBJ2-7,CASSEASVQAPTYEQYF,TGTGCCAGCAGTGAAGCGTCAGTACAGGCGCCTACCTACGAGCAGTACTTC
.,few,TRBV7-2,TRBJ2-3,CASSHPKWAGSTDTQYF,TGTGCCAGCAGCCACCCTAAGTGGGCGGGGAGCACAGATACGCAGTATTTT
.,.,TRBV28,TRBJ2-1,CASRVGGGFYNEQFF,TGTGCCAGCAGAGTAGGGGGGGGGTTCTACAATGAGCAGTTCTTC
.,.,TRBV2,TRBJ1-2,CASRGGGYTF,TGTGCCAGCAGGGGGGGAGGCTACACCTTC
TRBD2,few,TRBV4-1,TRBJ2-1,CASSQVKGRGEFDEQFF,TGCGCCAGCAGCCAAGTGAAGGGACGGGGGGAGTTCGATGAGCAGTTCTTC
.,.,TRBV4-1,TRBJ2-7,CASSRNSPGSFSSYEQYF,TGCGCCAGCAGCCGAAACTCTCCAGGGTCCTTCAGCTCCTACGAGCAGTACTTC
TRBD1,.,TRBV6-1,TRBJ1-1,CASSRTGVNTEAFF,TGTGCCAGCAGTCGGACAGGGGTGAACACTGAAGCTTTCTTT
.,.,TRBV11-3,TRBJ1-1,CASSLDPTNTEAFF,TGTGCCAGCAGCTTAGATCCTACTAACACTGAAGCTTTCTTT
.,.,TRBV18,TRBJ1-2,CASSPTTVPNYGYTF,TGTGCCAGCTCACCGACGACAGTCCCTAACTATGGCTACACCTTC
TRBD1,.,TRBV29-1,TRBJ1-2,CSVVVGGAGYGYTF,TGCAGCGTTGTAGTAGGGGGCGCAGGGTATGGCTACACCTTC
TRBD2,.,TRBV7-9,TRBJ2-7,CASSLALAGSYEQYF,TGTGCCAGCAGCTTAGCACTAGCGGGGAGCTACGAGCAGTACTTC
.,.,TRBV12-1,TRBJ1-4,CASSFSGGVGDEKLFF,TGTGCCAGCAGCTTTAGTGGTGGGGTAGGGGATGAAAAACTGTTTTTT
.,.,TRBV27,TRBJ1-5,CASSFRGNQPQHF,TGTGCCAGCAGTTTCAGGGGCAATCAGCCCCAGCATTTT
.,.,TRBV19,TRBJ1-2,CASSKNQGSRLYGYTF,TGTGCCAGTAGTAAAAACCAGGGTTCCCGTCTATATGGCTACACCTTC